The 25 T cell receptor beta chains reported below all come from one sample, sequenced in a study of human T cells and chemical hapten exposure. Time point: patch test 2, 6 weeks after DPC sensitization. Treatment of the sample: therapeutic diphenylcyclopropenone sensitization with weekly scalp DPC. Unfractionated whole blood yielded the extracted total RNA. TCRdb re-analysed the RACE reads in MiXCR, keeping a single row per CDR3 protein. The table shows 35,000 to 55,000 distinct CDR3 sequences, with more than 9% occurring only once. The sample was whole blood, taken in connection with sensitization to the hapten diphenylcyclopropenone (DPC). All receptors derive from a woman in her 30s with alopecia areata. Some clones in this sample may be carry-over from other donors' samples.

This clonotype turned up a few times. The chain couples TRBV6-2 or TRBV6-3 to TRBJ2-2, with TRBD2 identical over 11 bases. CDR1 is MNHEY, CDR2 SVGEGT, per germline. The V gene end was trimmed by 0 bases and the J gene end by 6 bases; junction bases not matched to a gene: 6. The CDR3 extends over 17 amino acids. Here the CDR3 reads CASSYSLSGGAPGELFF. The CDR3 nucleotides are TGTGCCAGCAGTTACTCCCTTAGCGGGGGGGCCCCCGGGGAGCTGTTTTTT.

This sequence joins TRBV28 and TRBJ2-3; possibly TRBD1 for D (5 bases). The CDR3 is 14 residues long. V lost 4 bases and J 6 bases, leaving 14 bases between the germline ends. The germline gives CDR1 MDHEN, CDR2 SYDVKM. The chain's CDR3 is CASSWSRVMDTQYF. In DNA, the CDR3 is TGTGCCAGCAGTTGGAGCAGGGTCATGGATACGCAGTATTTT.

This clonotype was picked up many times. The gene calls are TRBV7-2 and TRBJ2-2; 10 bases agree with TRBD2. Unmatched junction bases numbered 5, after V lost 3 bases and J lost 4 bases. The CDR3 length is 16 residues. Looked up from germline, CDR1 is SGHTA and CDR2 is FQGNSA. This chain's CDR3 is CASSLASGGRTGELFF. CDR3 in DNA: TGTGCCAGCAGCTTGGCTAGCGGGGGCCGCACCGGGGAGCTGTTTTTT.

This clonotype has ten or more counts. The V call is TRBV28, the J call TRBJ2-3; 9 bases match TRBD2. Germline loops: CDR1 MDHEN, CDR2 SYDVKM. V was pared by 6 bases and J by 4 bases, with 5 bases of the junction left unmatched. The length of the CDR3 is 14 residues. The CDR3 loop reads CASSGGGAADTQYF. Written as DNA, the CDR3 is TGTGCCAGCAGCGGCGGGGGGGCCGCAGATACGCAGTATTTT.

CDR3 sequence reads: CASSPHSGVTDTQYF. The CDR3 coding sequence is TGTGCCAGCAGCCCCCACTCGGGGGTCACAGATACGCAGTATTTT. The rearrangement joins TRBV11-2 to TRBJ2-3; TRBD2 might be the D (6 bases). V was cut by 5 bases and J by 2 bases, with 14 bases left in between. CDR3 length equals 15 residues. Germline V gene lookup returns CDR1 SGHAT and CDR2 FQNNGV.

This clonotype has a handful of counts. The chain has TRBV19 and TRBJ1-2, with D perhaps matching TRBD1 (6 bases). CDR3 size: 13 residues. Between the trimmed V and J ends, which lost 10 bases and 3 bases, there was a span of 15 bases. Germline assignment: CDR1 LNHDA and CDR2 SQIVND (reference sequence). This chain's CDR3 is CATQWDTDYGYTF. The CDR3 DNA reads TGTGCCACCCAGTGGGACACCGACTATGGCTACACCTTC. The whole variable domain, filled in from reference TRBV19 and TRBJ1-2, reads DGGITQSPKYLFRKEGQNVTLSCEQNLNHDAMYWYRQDPGQGLRLIYYSQIVNDFQKGDIAEGYSVSREKKESFPLTVTSAQKNPTAFYLCATQWDTDYGYTFGSGTRLTVV.

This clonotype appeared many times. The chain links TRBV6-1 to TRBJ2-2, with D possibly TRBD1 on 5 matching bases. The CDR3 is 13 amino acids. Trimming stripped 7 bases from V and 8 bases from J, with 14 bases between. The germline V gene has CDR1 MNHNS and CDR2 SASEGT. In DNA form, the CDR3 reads TGTGCCAGCAAGGATCGGAACAGGGGGGAGCTGTTTTTT. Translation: CASKDRNRGELFF.

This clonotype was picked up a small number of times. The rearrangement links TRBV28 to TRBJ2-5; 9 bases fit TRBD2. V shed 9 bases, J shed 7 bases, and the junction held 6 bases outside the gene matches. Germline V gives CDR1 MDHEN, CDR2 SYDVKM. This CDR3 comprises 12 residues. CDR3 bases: TGTGCCAGTAAGACTAGCGGCGGGACCCAGTACTTC. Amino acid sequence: CASKTSGGTQYF.

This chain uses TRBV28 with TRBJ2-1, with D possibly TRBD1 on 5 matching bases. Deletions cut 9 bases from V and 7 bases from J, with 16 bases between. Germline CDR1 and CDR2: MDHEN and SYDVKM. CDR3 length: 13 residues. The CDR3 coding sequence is TGTGCCAGTAATGGGGCCTGGGTTAATGAGCAGTTCTTC. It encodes CASNGAWVNEQFF.

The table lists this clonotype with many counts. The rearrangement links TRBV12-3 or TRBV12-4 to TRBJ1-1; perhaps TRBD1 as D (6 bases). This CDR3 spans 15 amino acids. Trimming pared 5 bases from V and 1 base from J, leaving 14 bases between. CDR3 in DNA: TGTGCCAGCAGTCCCACCGGGGGCGGGAACACTGAAGCTTTCTTT. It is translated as CASSPTGGGNTEAFF.

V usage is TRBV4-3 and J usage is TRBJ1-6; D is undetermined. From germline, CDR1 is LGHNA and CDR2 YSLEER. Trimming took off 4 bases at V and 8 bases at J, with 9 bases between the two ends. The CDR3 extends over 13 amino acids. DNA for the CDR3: TGCGCCAGCAGCCGGGCCCAGGATTCACCCCTCCACTTT. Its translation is CASSRAQDSPLHF.

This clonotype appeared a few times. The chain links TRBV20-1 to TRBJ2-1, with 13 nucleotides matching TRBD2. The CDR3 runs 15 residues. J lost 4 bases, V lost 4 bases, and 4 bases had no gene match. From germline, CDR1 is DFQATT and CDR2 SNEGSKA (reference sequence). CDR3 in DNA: TGCAGTGCTAACCCGGGACTAGCGGGGTACAATGAGCAGTTCTTC. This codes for CSANPGLAGYNEQFF.

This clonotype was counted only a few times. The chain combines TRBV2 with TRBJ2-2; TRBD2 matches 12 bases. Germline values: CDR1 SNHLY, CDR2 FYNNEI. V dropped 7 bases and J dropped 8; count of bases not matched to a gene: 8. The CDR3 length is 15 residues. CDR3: CASTGLAGSGGELFF. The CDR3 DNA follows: TGTGCCAGCACTGGACTAGCGGGGTCTGGTGGGGAGCTGTTTTTT.

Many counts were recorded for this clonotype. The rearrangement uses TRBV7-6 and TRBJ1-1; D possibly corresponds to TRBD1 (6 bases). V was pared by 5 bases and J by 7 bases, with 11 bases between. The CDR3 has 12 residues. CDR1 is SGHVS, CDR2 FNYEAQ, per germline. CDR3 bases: TGTGCCAGCAGCCCATCGACAGGTGAAGCTTTCTTT. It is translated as CASSPSTGEAFF.

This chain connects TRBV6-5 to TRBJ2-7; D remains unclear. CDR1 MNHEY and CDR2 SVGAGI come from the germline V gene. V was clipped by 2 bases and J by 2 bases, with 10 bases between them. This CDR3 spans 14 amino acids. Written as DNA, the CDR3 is TGTGCCAGCAGTTACGAAGGGCCGCCCTACGAGCAGTACTTC. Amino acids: CASSYEGPPYEQYF.

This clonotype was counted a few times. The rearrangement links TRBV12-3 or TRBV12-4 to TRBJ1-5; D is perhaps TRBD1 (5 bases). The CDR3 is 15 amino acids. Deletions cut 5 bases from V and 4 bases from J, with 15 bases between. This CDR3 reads CASSTNRDGNQPQHF. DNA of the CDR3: TGTGCCAGCAGTACGAACCGGGACGGTAATCAGCCCCAGCATTTT.

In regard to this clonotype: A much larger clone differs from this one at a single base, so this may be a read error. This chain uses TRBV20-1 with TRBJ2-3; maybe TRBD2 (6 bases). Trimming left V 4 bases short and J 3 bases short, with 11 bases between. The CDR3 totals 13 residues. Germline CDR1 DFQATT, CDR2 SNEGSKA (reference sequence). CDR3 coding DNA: TGCAGTGCTAAGGGAAGCGGGACAGATACGCAGTATTTT. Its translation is CSAKGSGTDTQYF.

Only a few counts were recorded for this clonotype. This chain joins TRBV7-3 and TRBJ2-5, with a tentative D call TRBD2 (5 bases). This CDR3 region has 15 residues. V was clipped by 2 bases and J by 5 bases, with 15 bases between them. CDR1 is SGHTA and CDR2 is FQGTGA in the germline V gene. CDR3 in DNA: TGTGCCAGCAGCTTATCTGGAGGCTCTGGGGAGACCCAGTACTTC. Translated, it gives CASSLSGGSGETQYF.

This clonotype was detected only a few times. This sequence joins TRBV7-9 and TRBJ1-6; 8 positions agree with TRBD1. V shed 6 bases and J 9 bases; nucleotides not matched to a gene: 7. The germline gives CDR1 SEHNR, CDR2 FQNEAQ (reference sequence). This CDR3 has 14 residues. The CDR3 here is CASSNTGGISPLHF. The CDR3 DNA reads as TGTGCCAGCAGTAATACAGGGGGTATTTCACCCCTCCACTTT.

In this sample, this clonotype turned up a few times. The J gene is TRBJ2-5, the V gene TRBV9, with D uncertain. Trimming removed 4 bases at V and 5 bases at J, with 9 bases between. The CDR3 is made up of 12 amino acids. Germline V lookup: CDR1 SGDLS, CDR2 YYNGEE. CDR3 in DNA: TGTGCCAGCAGCCCTCAGGATGAGACCCAGTACTTC. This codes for CASSPQDETQYF.

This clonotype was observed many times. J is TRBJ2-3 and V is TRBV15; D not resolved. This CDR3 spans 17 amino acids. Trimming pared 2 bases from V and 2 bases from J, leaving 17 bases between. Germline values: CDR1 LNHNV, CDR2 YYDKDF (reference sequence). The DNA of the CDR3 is TGTGCCACCAGCAGACACCAAAAAGGGTCTTTCACAGATACGCAGTATTTT. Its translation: CATSRHQKGSFTDTQYF.

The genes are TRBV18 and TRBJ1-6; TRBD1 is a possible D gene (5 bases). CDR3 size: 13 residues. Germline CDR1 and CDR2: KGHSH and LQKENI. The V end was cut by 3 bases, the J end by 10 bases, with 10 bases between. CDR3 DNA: TGTGCCAGCTCACCCGGGGCCGGATCACCCCTCCACTTT. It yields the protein CASSPGAGSPLHF.

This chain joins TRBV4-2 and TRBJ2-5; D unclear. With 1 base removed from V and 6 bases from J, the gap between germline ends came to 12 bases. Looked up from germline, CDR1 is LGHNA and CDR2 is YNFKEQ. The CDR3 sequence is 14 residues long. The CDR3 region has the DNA TGTGCCAGCAGCCAAGCCTCCGGGCCTCAGACCCAGTACTTC. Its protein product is CASSQASGPQTQYF.

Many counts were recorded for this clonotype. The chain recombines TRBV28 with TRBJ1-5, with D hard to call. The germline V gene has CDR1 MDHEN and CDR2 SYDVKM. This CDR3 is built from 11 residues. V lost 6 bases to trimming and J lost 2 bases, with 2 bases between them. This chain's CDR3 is CASSRNQPQHF. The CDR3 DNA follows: TGTGCCAGCAGCCGCAATCAGCCCCAGCATTTT.

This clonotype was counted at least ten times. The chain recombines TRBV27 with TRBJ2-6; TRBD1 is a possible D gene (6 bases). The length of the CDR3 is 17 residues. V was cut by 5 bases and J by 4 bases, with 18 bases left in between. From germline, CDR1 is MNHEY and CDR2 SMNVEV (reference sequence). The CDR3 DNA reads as TGTGCCAGCAGTAACTCCGGGACACCCAGAGGGGCCAACGTCCTGACTTTC. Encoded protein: CASSNSGTPRGANVLTF.